The 32 T cell receptor beta chains reported below all come from one sample, sequenced in a study of cytomegalovirus exposure and HLA in healthy donors (dated by TCRdb to 2015 to 2018). To prepare the library, the immunoSEQ multiplex PCR assay was applied. A mixture of 60 forward primers for TCR Vbeta segments and 13 reverse primers for TCR Jbeta segments was used in the multiplex PCR. The source is immuneACCESS, and TCRdb retained only in-frame sequences with V and J called. Part of the clones is not carried over; for the studies checked, unresolved V genes explain less than half of this, and the remainder is unexplained. This sample comprises about 98,000 clones, about 74% of them detected only once. The ten largest account for approximately 16% of the sample. Sequencing was carried out using PBMCs. These receptors all stem from a man aged 60 to 75 in good health and CMV-seropositive.

This chain uses TRBV19 with TRBJ2-7; D remains ambiguous. The V gene's germline CDR1 is LNHDA and CDR2 SQIVND (reference sequence). The CDR3 sequence is 13 residues long. V lost 1 base to trimming and J lost 3 bases, with 7 bases between them. This CDR3 reads CASSIGNGYEQYF. CDR3 DNA: TGTGCCAGTAGTATAGGAAACGGCTACGAGCAGTACTTC.

The gene calls are TRBV29-1 and TRBJ1-2; D gene uncertain. CDR1 is SQVTM and CDR2 is ANQGSEA in the germline V gene. The germline V and J ends were trimmed by 8 bases and 1 base, with 11 bases remaining between them. This CDR3 is built from 12 residues. The CDR3 nucleotides read TGCAGCACACTCGGGAGTAACTATGGCTACACCTTC. Translating gives CSTLGSNYGYTF.

The chain uses TRBV4-2 and TRBJ2-1; 7 bases align to TRBD1. Germline V gene sequence: CDR1 LGHNA, CDR2 YNFKEQ. The CDR3 is made up of 14 amino acids. The ends lost 10 bases at V and 0 bases at J; junction bases unmatched: 6. CDR3 nucleotides: TGTGCCACCTCGACAGGGTTCTCCTACAATGAGCAGTTCTTC. Translation: CATSTGFSYNEQFF.

This chain uses TRBV5-1 with TRBJ1-4, with D possibly being TRBD1 (5 bases). Trimming cost V 0 bases and J 1 base, with 7 bases left between them. This CDR3 is built from 15 residues. Germline loops: CDR1 SGHRS, CDR2 YFSETQ. The CDR3 bases are TGCGCCAGCAGCTTGGGACAGAAAACTAATGAAAAACTGTTTTTT. Translating gives CASSLGQKTNEKLFF.

This chain connects TRBV11-2 to TRBJ2-5; 7 bases are a match to TRBD2. The CDR3 is made up of 15 amino acids. V gave up 5 bases and J gave up 5 bases; unmatched junction bases: 11. The germline gives CDR1 SGHAT, CDR2 FQNNGV. The CDR3 sequence is CASSPLGSGGETQYF. CDR3 DNA: TGTGCCAGCAGCCCACTTGGGTCCGGGGGGGAGACCCAGTACTTC.

The CDR3 bases are TGTGCCAGCAGCTCCCGCGGCCGCGTCATAACAGATACGCAGTATTTT. Translated, it gives CASSSRGRVITDTQYF. The V call is TRBV7-8, the J call TRBJ2-3, with D unresolved. V was trimmed by 4 bases and J by 3 bases, leaving 17 bases between them. The CDR3 runs 16 residues. CDR1 is SGHVS, CDR2 FQNEAQ, per germline. Together with reference TRBV7-8 and TRBJ2-3, the CDR3 gives the full variable domain: GAGVSQSPRYKVAKRGQDVALRCDPISGHVSLFWYQQALGQGPEFLTYFQNEAQLDKSGLPSDRFFAERPEGSVSTLKIQRTQQEDSAVYLCASSSRGRVITDTQYFGPGTRLTVL.

The V call is TRBV15, the J call TRBJ2-5, with a possible D match to TRBD2 (7 bases). The length of the CDR3 is 13 residues. CDR1 LNHNV and CDR2 YYDKDF come from the germline V gene (reference sequence). V dropped 6 bases and J dropped 5 bases, with 13 bases sitting between them. CDR3 bases: TGTGCCACCAGACCCAGGGGAGGGGAGACCCAGTACTTC. It specifies CATRPRGGETQYF. Full variable domain (missing parts from reference TRBV15 and TRBJ2-5): DAMVIQNPRYQVTQFGKPVTLSCSQTLNHNVMYWYQQKSSQAPKLLFHYYDKDFNNEADTPDNFQSRRPNTSFCFLDIRSPGLGDTAMYLCATRPRGGETQYFGPGTRLLVL.

CDR3 sequence reads: CASRNGQGVSYEQYF. In DNA, the CDR3 is TGTGCCAGCAGAAACGGACAGGGGGTGTCCTACGAGCAGTACTTC. The chain recombines TRBV6-6 with TRBJ2-7, with 10 bases lining up with TRBD1. Germline CDR1 and CDR2: MNHNY and SVGAGI (reference sequence). V gave up 6 bases and J gave up 1 base; unmatched junction bases: 6. The CDR3 consists of 15 residues.

The chain joins TRBV4-1 to TRBJ1-5; the match to TRBD1 covers 7 bases. CDR3 size: 16 residues. The ends lost 0 bases at V and 7 bases at J; junction bases unmatched: 9. The germline gives CDR1 MGHRA, CDR2 YSYEKL. This chain's CDR3 is CASSQEGGLRAQPQHF. Here the CDR3 DNA reads TGCGCCAGCAGCCAAGAAGGGGGCTTGAGGGCCCAGCCCCAGCATTTT.

CDR3 DNA: TGCGCCAGCAGCTCCGGGACTTTTGGACTCAATGAGCAGTTCTTC. It is translated as CASSSGTFGLNEQFF. The chain joins TRBV5-1 to TRBJ2-1, with D perhaps TRBD2 (6 bases). The CDR3 totals 15 residues. Germline assignment: CDR1 SGHRS and CDR2 YFSETQ. Trimming shortened V by 3 bases and J by 6 bases, and 16 bases separated the two germline ends.

This chain connects TRBV2 to TRBJ2-5; 7 bases agree with TRBD1. The J call may be wrong; the DNA end is better matched by TRBJ2-7. Germline values: CDR1 SNHLY, CDR2 FYNNEI. This CDR3 is built from 12 residues. CDR3 amino acids: CASRTGIYEQYF. The CDR3 nucleotides read TGTGCCAGCCGGACAGGAATCTACGAGCAGTACTTC.

V is TRBV19 and J is TRBJ2-2; 11 bases line up with TRBD1. Trimming took 2 bases from V and 4 from J; bases not matched to a gene: 18. There are 21 residues in the CDR3. Per germline, CDR1 LNHDA and CDR2 SQIVND (reference sequence). The CDR3 is CASSITGSHRTGGFATGELFF. The CDR3 bases are TGTGCCAGTAGTATAACAGGTTCCCATAGGACAGGGGGCTTTGCCACCGGGGAGCTGTTTTTT.

A remark on this clone: The CDR3 end shows no conserved phenylalanine or tryptophan, and so a read error is likely. The V call is TRBV6-1, the J call TRBJ2-7; D uncertain. CDR3 size: 14 residues. Germline CDR1 and CDR2: MNHNS and SASEGT. V lost 2 bases and J lost 0, with 8 bases in between. The CDR3 loop is CASSENMSSYEQYY. CDR3 coding DNA: TGTGCCAGCAGTGAAAACATGAGCTCCTACGAGCAGTACTAC.

CDR3: CASSLAGGATFF. The CDR3 bases are TGCGCCAGCAGCTTGGCGGGGGGGGCGACTTTCTTT. This chain links TRBV5-1 with TRBJ1-1, with D possibly TRBD1 on 6 matching bases. The CDR3 extends over 12 amino acids. The ends were cut back, 0 bases at V and 12 bases at J, with 12 bases in the middle. Germline lookup yields CDR1 SGHRS and CDR2 YFSETQ. The full variable domain, in which reference TRBV5-1 and TRBJ1-1 provide the parts outside the CDR3, is KAGVTQTPRYLIKTRGQQVTLSCSPISGHRSVSWYQQTPGQGLQFLFEYFSETQRNKGNFPGRFSGRQFSNSRSEMNVSTLELGDSALYLCASSLAGGATFFGQGTRLTVV.

The genes are TRBV5-1 and TRBJ2-6; D uncertain. Germline V gene lookup returns CDR1 SGHRS and CDR2 YFSETQ. V was pared by 3 bases and J by 0 bases, with 10 bases between. The CDR3 contains 16 residues. The CDR3: CASSSTESSGANVLTF. The CDR3 coding sequence is TGCGCCAGCAGCTCAACGGAGAGCTCTGGGGCCAACGTCCTGACTTTC.

The rearrangement uses TRBV5-1 and TRBJ2-2, with D possibly matching TRBD1 (6 bases). The CDR3 runs 14 residues. The V and J ends lost 5 bases and 3 bases respectively, with 11 bases between them. Germline V gene sequence: CDR1 SGHRS, CDR2 YFSETQ. CDR3 sequence: CASSEDRYTGELFF. CDR3 DNA: TGCGCCAGCAGTGAGGACAGATACACCGGGGAGCTGTTTTTT.

The chain employs TRBV2 and TRBJ1-2, with D unresolved. Germline assignment: CDR1 SNHLY and CDR2 FYNNEI. Trimming cost V 4 bases and J 5 bases, with 11 bases left between them. The CDR3 sequence is 13 residues long. CDR3 nucleotide sequence: TGTGCCAGCAGTGGAATTTCGGGGTATGGCTACACCTTC. As protein: CASSGISGYGYTF.

The V call is TRBV6-1, the J call TRBJ2-7, with D perhaps TRBD1 (5 bases). The CDR3 runs to 14 residues. V was clipped by 0 bases and J by 2 bases, with 8 bases between them. Germline V gene sequence: CDR1 MNHNS, CDR2 SASEGT. The CDR3 sequence: CASSEAGRAYEQYF. The CDR3 DNA sequence: TGTGCCAGCAGTGAAGCCGGCAGGGCCTACGAGCAGTACTTC.

The chain recombines TRBV29-1 with TRBJ2-1, with 9 nucleotides matching TRBD1. The V segment lost 6 bases and the J segment 0 bases; nucleotides outside the gene matches: 6. The CDR3 sequence is 15 residues long. Germline CDR1 reads SQVTM; CDR2 reads ANQGSEA. The CDR3 nucleotides read TGCAGCGTCGATGGGACAGGGACCTCCTACAATGAGCAGTTCTTC. It yields the protein CSVDGTGTSYNEQFF.

This clone has more than one count but fewer than ten. The genes are TRBV7-9 and TRBJ1-1, with D possibly TRBD1 on 5 matching bases. The CDR3 has 14 amino acids. Germline V CDR1 and CDR2: SEHNR, FQNEAQ (reference sequence). Trimming pared 5 bases from V and 4 bases from J, leaving 14 bases between. The CDR3 nucleotides are TGTGCCAGCAGCCGCGCCAGGGTTGGCACTGAAGCTTTCTTT. This sequence encodes CASSRARVGTEAFF.

The chain joins TRBV28 to TRBJ1-3; TRBD1 is a possible D gene (6 bases). Between the trimmed V and J ends, which lost 6 bases and 0 bases, there was a span of 15 bases. Germline V gene sequence: CDR1 MDHEN, CDR2 SYDVKM. This CDR3 has 16 amino acids. DNA for the CDR3: TGTGCCAGCAGAACGAACAGGGATCACTCTGGAAACACCATATATTTT. Protein sequence: CASRTNRDHSGNTIYF.

This chain links TRBV28 with TRBJ2-7; 8 bases are shared with TRBD2. With V trimmed by 5 bases and J by 5 bases, 20 bases remained unmatched. The germline V gene encodes CDR1 MDHEN and CDR2 SYDVKM. CDR3 size: 18 residues. Here the CDR3 reads CASSPRGGVGQNFDEQYF. CDR3 bases: TGTGCCAGCAGTCCCCGGGGGGGGGTCGGACAGAATTTCGACGAGCAGTACTTC.

The rearrangement links TRBV18 to TRBJ2-7; 7 positions match TRBD1. The CDR3 is made up of 15 amino acids. Germline values: CDR1 KGHSH, CDR2 LQKENI. J lost 0 bases, V lost 0 bases, and 2 bases had no gene match. CDR3 nucleotide sequence: TGTGCCAGCTCACCACCGGGACAGCCCTCCTACGAGCAGTACTTC. Translated: CASSPPGQPSYEQYF.

This clone came up a few times. This chain joins TRBV9 and TRBJ2-2, with a tentative D call TRBD2 (7 bases). CDR1 and CDR2 from the germline V gene are SGDLS and YYNGEE. This CDR3 is built from 19 residues. The ends were cut back, 4 bases at V and 7 bases at J, with 29 bases in the middle. CDR3: CASSTGTSRLAGSSGELFF. The CDR3, as DNA: TGTGCCAGCAGCACAGGGACTTCCAGACTAGCCGGATCTAGCGGGGAGCTGTTTTTT.

The chain employs TRBV30 and TRBJ2-5; 7 bases are shared with TRBD1. The J call may be faulty, since TRBJ2-7 better matches the DNA end. The CDR3 extends over 13 amino acids. Germline V gene sequence: CDR1 GTSNPN, CDR2 SVGIG (reference sequence). For the CDR3, the DNA is TGTGCCTGGAAACGACAGGGTCGCTACGAGCAGTACTTC. Protein: CAWKRQGRYEQYF.

The chain recombines TRBV7-6 with TRBJ2-3, with a tentative D call TRBD1 (7 bases). Germline CDR1 reads SGHVS; CDR2 reads FNYEAQ. The CDR3 extends over 17 amino acids. The V and J ends lost 0 bases and 3 bases respectively, with 16 bases between them. In nucleotides, the CDR3 is TGTGCCAGCAGCTTAGCCTTGGTGACAGGGAGGACAGATACGCAGTATTTT. It encodes CASSLALVTGRTDTQYF.

The V call is TRBV30, the J call TRBJ2-5; no clear D. The ends were cut back, 7 bases at V and 6 bases at J, with 12 bases in the middle. CDR3 length: 11 amino acids. Germline loops: CDR1 GTSNPN, CDR2 SVGIG (reference sequence). CDR3 sequence reads: CASELTKTQYF. Here the CDR3 DNA reads TGTGCCTCAGAGTTGACAAAGACCCAGTACTTC.

The chain is built from TRBV27 and TRBJ1-6; no reliable D call. Trimming shortened V by 7 bases and J by 3 bases, and 4 bases separated the two germline ends. The CDR3 is made up of 12 amino acids. The germline gives CDR1 MNHEY, CDR2 SMNVEV (reference sequence). CDR3 sequence: CASTNYNSPLHF. In DNA form, the CDR3 reads TGTGCCAGCACCAACTATAATTCACCCCTCCACTTT.

The chain employs TRBV6-5 and TRBJ1-2; 9 nucleotides line up with TRBD1. Germline assignment: CDR1 MNHEY and CDR2 SVGAGI. The CDR3 extends over 15 amino acids. V lost 2 bases and J lost 3; bases outside the gene matches: 4. The CDR3 reads CASSYPGQGYYGYTF. In nucleotides, the CDR3 is TGTGCCAGCAGTTACCCGGGACAGGGCTACTATGGCTACACCTTC.

This clone was observed a handful of times. J is TRBJ1-1 and V is TRBV7-3; TRBD1 might be the D (5 bases). V was pared by 0 bases and J by 5 bases, with 16 bases between. Germline V gene data show CDR1 as SGHTA and CDR2 as FQGTGA. The CDR3 totals 16 residues. In DNA, the CDR3 is TGTGCCAGCAGCTTAACGCCCCTGGGGGGGGGTACTGAAGCTTTCTTT. It translates to CASSLTPLGGGTEAFF.

The chain employs TRBV6-1 and TRBJ2-4, with TRBD1 identical over 7 bases. Germline CDR1 reads MNHNS; CDR2 reads SASEGT. J gave up 6 bases and V 7 bases, and 6 bases lay outside the gene matches. The CDR3 spans 13 residues. CDR3 residues: CASTRTGGNIQYF. CDR3 DNA sequence: TGTGCCAGCACCAGGACAGGTGGAAACATTCAGTACTTC.

The V and J genes are TRBV6-5 and TRBJ1-4; no reliable D call. Trimming shortened V by 0 bases and J by 7 bases, and 12 bases separated the two germline ends. Germline assignment: CDR1 MNHEY and CDR2 SVGAGI. CDR3 size: 15 residues. The CDR3 is CASSYSEVILEKLFF. The CDR3 nucleotides read TGTGCCAGCAGTTACTCGGAGGTTATCCTTGAAAAACTGTTTTTT.